A selection of T cell receptor beta chains follows, all from one sample in a study of blood T cell dynamics during melanoma immunotherapy. Generated by immunoSEQ multiplex PCR, the TCRdb table keeps only in-frame clones and is missing some. The sample has some 6,700 clones; about 85% are singletons. The source material was blood, sampled from a patient treated with checkpoint blockade. The receptor set was obtained from a human donor with melanoma. Some clones in this sample may be carry-over from other donors' samples. CDR3s include the opening cysteine and the closing phenylalanine or tryptophan. D genes are given only for firm matches. The listing skips clone size in some rows; elsewhere it reads once, few, many or a size class.

j_call	v_call	clone_size	d_call	cdr3_aa	cdr3_nt
TRBJ2-6	TRBV7-2	.	TRBD1	CASSKGPHRGTGANVLTF	TGTGCCAGCAGCAAGGGACCACACAGGGGAACTGGGGCCAACGTCCTGACTTTC
TRBJ1-1	TRBV6-1	.	TRBD1	CASSEVTGQGGSTEAFF	TGTGCCAGCAGTGAAGTCACGGGACAGGGAGGGTCTACTGAAGCTTTCTTT
TRBJ2-2	TRBV5-1	.	.	CASSLSPGVAGELFF	TGCGCCAGCAGCCTAAGCCCAGGGGTCGCCGGGGAGCTGTTTTTT
TRBJ1-2	TRBV7-3	.	TRBD1	CASSPEPGQGNGYTF	TGTGCCAGCAGCCCCGAACCGGGACAGGGGAATGGCTACACCTTC
TRBJ2-5	TRBV6-1	.	.	CASEGDQETQYF	TGTGCCAGTGAAGGGGATCAAGAGACCCAGTACTTC
TRBJ2-1	TRBV10-3	.	.	CAISAQGNYNEQFF	TGTGCCATCAGTGCGCAGGGGAATTACAATGAGCAGTTCTTC
TRBJ2-6	TRBV9	.	TRBD1	CASSPGDSNSGANVLTF	TGTGCCAGCAGCCCCGGGGACAGTAACTCTGGGGCCAACGTCCTGACTTTC
TRBJ1-5	TRBV2	.	TRBD1	CASSNDRANQPQHF	TGTGCCAGCAGCAACGACAGGGCCAATCAGCCCCAGCATTTT
TRBJ1-6	TRBV12-5	.	TRBD1	CASGFPGQGNSPLHF	TGTGCTAGTGGTTTCCCCGGACAGGGCAATTCACCCCTCCACTTT
TRBJ1-5	TRBV30	.	.	CAWSPPPAGGNQPQHF	TGTGCCTGGAGTCCACCGCCGGCAGGGGGCAATCAGCCCCAGCATTTT
TRBJ2-2	TRBV27	large	.	CASSLFPTTRPNTGELFF	TGTGCCAGCAGTTTATTTCCTACGACGCGGCCGAACACCGGGGAGCTGTTTTTT
TRBJ2-7	TRBV5-6	once	.	CASSLAPGAYEQYF	TGTGCCAGCAGCTTGGCCCCAGGGGCCTACGAGCAGTACTTC
TRBJ2-7	TRBV11-3	.	TRBD2	CASSFSGGEQYF	TGTGCCAGCAGCTTTTCGGGGGGGGAGCAGTACTTC
TRBJ2-5	TRBV5-6	.	.	CASTTWAGLETQYF	TGTGCCAGCACCACTTGGGCAGGGCTGGAGACCCAGTACTTC
TRBJ2-3	TRBV4-1	.	.	CASSPQGRVLEDTQYF	TGCGCCAGCAGCCCTCAGGGACGGGTTTTAGAAGATACGCAGTATTTT
TRBJ1-1	TRBV10-1	.	TRBD1	CASSETGTGGTEAFF	TGCGCCAGCAGTGAAACCGGGACAGGGGGCACTGAAGCTTTCTTT
TRBJ1-5	TRBV6-1	.	.	CASSLGDGQPQHF	TGTGCCAGCAGTCTAGGGGACGGACAGCCCCAGCATTTT